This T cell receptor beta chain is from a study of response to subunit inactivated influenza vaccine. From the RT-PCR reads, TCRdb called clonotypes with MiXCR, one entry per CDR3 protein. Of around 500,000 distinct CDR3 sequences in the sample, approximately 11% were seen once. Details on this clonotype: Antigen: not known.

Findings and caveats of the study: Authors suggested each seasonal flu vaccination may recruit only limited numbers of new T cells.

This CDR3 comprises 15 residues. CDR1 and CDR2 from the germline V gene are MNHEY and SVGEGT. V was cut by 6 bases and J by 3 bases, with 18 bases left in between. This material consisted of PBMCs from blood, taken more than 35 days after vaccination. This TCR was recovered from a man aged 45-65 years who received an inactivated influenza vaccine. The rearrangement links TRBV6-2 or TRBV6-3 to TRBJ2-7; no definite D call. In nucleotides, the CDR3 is TGTGCCAGCAGCCTAACCAGTGCGACACACTACGAGCAGTACTTC. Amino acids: CASSLTSATHYEQYF.